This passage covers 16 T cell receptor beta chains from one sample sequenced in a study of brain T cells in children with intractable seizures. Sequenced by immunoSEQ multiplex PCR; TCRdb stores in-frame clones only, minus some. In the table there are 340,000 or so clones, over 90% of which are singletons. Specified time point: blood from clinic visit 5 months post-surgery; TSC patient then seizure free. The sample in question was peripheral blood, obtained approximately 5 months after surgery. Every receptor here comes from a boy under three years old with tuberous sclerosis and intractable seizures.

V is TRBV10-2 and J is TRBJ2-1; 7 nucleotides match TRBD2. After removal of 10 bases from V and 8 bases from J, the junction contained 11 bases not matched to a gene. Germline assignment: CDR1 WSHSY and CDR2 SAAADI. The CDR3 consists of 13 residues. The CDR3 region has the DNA TGCGCCATGGGGGAGGGGATGTTGGATGAGCAGTTCTTC. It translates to CAMGEGMLDEQFF.

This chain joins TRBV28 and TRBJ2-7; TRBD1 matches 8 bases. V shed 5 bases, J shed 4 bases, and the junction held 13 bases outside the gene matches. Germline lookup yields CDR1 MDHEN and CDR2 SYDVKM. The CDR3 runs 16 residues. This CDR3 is CASSALRTGRWYEQYF. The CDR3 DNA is TGTGCCAGCAGTGCCTTGAGGACAGGGCGATGGTACGAGCAGTACTTC.

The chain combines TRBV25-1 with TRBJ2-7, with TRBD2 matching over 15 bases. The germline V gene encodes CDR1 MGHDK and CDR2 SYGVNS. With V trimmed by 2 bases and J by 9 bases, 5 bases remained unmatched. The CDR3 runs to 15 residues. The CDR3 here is CASSEPWGLAGGQYF. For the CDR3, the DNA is TGTGCCAGCAGTGAACCTTGGGGACTAGCGGGAGGGCAGTACTTC.

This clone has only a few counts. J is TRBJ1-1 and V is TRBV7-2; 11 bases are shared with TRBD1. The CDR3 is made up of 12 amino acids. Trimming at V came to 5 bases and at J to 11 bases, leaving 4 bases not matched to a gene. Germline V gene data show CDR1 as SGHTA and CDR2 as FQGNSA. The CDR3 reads CASSQDRGPAFF. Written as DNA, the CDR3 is TGTGCCAGCAGCCAGGACAGGGGGCCGGCTTTCTTT.

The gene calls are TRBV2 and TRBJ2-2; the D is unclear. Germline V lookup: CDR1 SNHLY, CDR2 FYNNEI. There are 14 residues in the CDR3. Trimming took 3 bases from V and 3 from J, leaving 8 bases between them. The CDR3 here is CASSDNSYTGELFF. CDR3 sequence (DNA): TGTGCCAGCAGTGACAACTCCTACACCGGGGAGCTGTTTTTT.

For the CDR3, the DNA is TGTGCCATCAGCGAAACGAGACAGGGGAATGAGCAGTTCTTC. Protein product: CAISETRQGNEQFF. J is TRBJ2-1 and V is TRBV10-3; 8 nucleotides line up with TRBD1. CDR1 and CDR2 (germline): ENHRY, SYGVKD. J was trimmed by 7 bases and V by 6 bases; bases with no gene match: 8. The CDR3 is made up of 14 amino acids.

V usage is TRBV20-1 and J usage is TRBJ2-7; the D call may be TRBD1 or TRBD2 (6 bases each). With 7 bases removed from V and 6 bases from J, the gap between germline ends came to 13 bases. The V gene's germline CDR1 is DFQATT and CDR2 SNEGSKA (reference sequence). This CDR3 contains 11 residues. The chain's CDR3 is CSGTGAGEQYF. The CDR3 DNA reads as TGCAGTGGGACGGGGGCCGGCGAGCAGTACTTC.

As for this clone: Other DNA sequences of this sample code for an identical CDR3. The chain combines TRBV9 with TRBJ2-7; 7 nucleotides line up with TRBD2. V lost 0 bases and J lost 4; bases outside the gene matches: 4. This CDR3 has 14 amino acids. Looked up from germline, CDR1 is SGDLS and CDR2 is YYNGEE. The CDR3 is CASSVEGGSYEQYF. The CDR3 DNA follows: TGTGCCAGCAGCGTAGAGGGCGGGAGTTACGAGCAGTACTTC.

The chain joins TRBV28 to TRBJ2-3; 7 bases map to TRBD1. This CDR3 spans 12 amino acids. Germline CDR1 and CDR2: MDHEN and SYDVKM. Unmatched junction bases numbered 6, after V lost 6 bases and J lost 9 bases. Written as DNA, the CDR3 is TGTGCCAGCAGCCGTAACAGGGGCACGCAGTATTTT. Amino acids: CASSRNRGTQYF.

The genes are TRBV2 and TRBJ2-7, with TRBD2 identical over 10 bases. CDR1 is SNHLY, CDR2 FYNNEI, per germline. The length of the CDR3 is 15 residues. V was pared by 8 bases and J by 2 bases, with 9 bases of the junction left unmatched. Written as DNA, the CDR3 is TGTGCCAGCGGGGAGGGCCTAGCGGGGGCCTACGAGCAGTACTTC. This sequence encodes CASGEGLAGAYEQYF.

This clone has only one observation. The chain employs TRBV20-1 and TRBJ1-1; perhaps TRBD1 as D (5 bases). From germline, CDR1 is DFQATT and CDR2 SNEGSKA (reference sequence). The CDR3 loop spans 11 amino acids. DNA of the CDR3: TGCAGCGGGGCGACGGGGACTGAAGCTTTCTTT. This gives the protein CSGATGTEAFF.

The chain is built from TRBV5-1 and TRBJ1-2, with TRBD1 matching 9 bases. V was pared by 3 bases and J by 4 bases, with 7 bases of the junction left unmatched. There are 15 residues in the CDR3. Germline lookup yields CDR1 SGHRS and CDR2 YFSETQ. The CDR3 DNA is TGCGCCAGCAGCTGGGGACAGGGCACAATCTATGGCTACACCTTC. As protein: CASSWGQGTIYGYTF.

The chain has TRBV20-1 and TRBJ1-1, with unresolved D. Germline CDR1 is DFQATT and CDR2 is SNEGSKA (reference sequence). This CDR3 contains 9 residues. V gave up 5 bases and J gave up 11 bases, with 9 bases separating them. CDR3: CSAGPRAFF. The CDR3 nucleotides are TGCAGTGCTGGGCCCCGGGCTTTCTTT.

CDR3 region: CASSPGRHRGRGEKLFF. The DNA for the CDR3 is TGTGCCAGCAGCCCAGGTCGACACAGGGGGAGAGGGGAAAAACTGTTTTTT. The chain has TRBV5-5 and TRBJ1-4, with TRBD1 matching over 8 bases. The CDR3 contains 17 residues. Trimming took 4 bases from V and 8 from J; bases not matched to a gene: 16. The germline V gene has CDR1 SGHKS and CDR2 YYEKEE (reference sequence).

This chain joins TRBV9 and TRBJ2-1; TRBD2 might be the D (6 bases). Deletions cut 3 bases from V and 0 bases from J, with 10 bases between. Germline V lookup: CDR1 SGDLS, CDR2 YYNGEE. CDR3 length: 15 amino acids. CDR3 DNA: TGTGCCAGCAGCGGACCCGGGAGCTCCTACAATGAGCAGTTCTTC. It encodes CASSGPGSSYNEQFF.

This CDR3 reads CASSLAENVPLTNWIHEQFF. The CDR3 coding sequence is TGTGCCAGCAGCTTAGCAGAAAATGTCCCGCTTACGAACTGGATCCATGAGCAGTTCTTC. The rearrangement links TRBV7-8 to TRBJ2-1; unclear D gene. Deletions cut 0 bases from V and 8 bases from J, with 29 bases between. The CDR3 consists of 20 residues. Germline-derived CDR1 and CDR2 are SGHVS and FQNEAQ. The complete variable domain, with remaining parts taken from reference TRBV7-8 and TRBJ2-1, reads GAGVSQSPRYKVAKRGQDVALRCDPISGHVSLFWYQQALGQGPEFLTYFQNEAQLDKSGLPSDRFFAERPEGSVSTLKIQRTQQEDSAVYLCASSLAENVPLTNWIHEQFFGPGTRLTVL.